This T cell receptor beta chain originates from a study of T cell repertoires in cytomegalovirus infection. Study details: Public TCR beta signatures marked donors with CMV infection and the matching HLA.

MiXCR, applied by TCRdb to the reads, yields one record per CDR3 protein. The top ten clones hold roughly 8.7% of a sample with about 360,000 distinct CDR3 sequences, over 15% of them seen once. Study observations and caveats: Clonotypes of TCR beta that were HLA-C-restricted and CMV-specific dominated the ex vivo response.

This clonotype was counted a single time. Its cognate antigen is unknown. This CDR3 contains 15 residues. From germline, CDR1 is SGHDN and CDR2 FVKESK. V was clipped by 4 bases and J by 6 bases, with 15 bases between them. The receptor comes from a human donor in good health (CMV status not recorded). Some clones in this sample may be carry-over from other donors' samples. The chain recombines TRBV14 with TRBJ1-4, with D unclear. Source material: PBMCs. CDR3 sequence: CASSPRGTAHEKLFF. In DNA form, the CDR3 reads TGTGCCAGCAGCCCACGGGGAACAGCTCATGAAAAACTGTTTTTT.